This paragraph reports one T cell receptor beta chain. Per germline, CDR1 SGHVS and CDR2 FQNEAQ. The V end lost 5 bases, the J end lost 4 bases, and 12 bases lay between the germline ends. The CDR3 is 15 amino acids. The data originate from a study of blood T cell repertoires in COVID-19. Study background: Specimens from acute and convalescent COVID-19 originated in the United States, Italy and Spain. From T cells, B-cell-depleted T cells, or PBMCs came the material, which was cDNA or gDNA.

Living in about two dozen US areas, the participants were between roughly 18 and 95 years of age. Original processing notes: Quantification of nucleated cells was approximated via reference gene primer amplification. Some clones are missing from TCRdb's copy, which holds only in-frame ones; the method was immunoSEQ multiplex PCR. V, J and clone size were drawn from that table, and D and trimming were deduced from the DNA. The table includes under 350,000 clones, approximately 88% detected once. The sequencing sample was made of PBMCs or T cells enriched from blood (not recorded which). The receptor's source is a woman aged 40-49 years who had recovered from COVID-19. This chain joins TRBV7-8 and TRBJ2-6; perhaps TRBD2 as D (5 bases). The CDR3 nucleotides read TGTGCCAGCAGCCCCGGGGTCTCAGGGGCCAACGTCCTGACTTTC. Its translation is CASSPGVSGANVLTF.